This T cell receptor (beta chain) comes out of a study of T cells in Graves' hyperthyroidism and ophthalmopathy. Across the study: At the time of initial diagnosis and before any treatment, peripheral blood was collected.

TCR beta CDR3 regions were amplified from RNA. Initially, a first-round RT-PCR of the TCR CDR3 employed the HTBI primer set. TCRdb reprocessed the multiplex PCR reads via MiXCR and lists one record per CDR3 protein. The table shows approximately 380,000 distinct CDR3 sequences, with approximately 17% occurring only once. A patient was excluded if there was uncontrolled infection, other autoimmune disease, pregnancy or lactation. 10 ml fresh peripheral blood yielded the PBMCs. The germline gives CDR1 SSHAT, CDR2 FNYEAQ (reference sequence). CDR3 length: 14 amino acids. With 5 bases clipped from V and 2 bases from J, the junction kept 5 bases outside the gene matches. Study-wide points: Also found in blood were most expanded thyroid clonotypes above 0.001.

This clonotype was seen at least ten times. The antigen is not known. This clonotype originated in a man aged 18-30 years with Graves' ophthalmopathy. Sequencing was performed on blood. The chain joins TRBV7-7 to TRBJ2-5; 7 bases align to TRBD1. CDR3 sequence reads: CASSPPTGQETQYF. In DNA form, the CDR3 reads TGTGCCAGCAGCCCACCGACAGGGCAAGAGACCCAGTACTTC.